This T cell receptor beta chain was found in a study of regulatory T cells in long-lasting Graves disease. Overall study: The study counted Graves' disease as persistent given over 5 years of antithyroid drugs and positive TSH receptor antibodies.

Time point of the sample: persistent/refractory GD, antithyroid drugs over 5 years with positive TRAb. Generation of the TCR library employed RNA extracted from PBMCs. Libraries of TCR beta came from iRepertoire HTBI primers plus Arm-PCR of CDR3 regions. TCRdb reanalysed the multiplex PCR reads using MiXCR and keeps one entry per CDR3 protein. Here the sample spans some 340,000 distinct CDR3 sequences, roughly 23% being singletons. Trimming cost V 6 bases and J 3 bases, with 18 bases left between them. The germline CDR1 and CDR2 sequences are DFQATT and SNEGSKA (reference sequence). This CDR3 region has 15 residues. In this sample, this clonotype turned up a few times.

The chain couples TRBV20-1 to TRBJ1-3, with D hard to call. The sequence was obtained from a woman between 35 and 50 years old with Graves disease. The material sequenced was peripheral blood mononuclear cells (PBMCs), taken when the disease was refractory, from a patient treated with antithyroid drugs. The CDR3 DNA follows: TGCAGTGCCAAACTCGGCGGGGAAGGTGGAAACACCATATATTTT. This codes for CSAKLGGEGGNTIYF.